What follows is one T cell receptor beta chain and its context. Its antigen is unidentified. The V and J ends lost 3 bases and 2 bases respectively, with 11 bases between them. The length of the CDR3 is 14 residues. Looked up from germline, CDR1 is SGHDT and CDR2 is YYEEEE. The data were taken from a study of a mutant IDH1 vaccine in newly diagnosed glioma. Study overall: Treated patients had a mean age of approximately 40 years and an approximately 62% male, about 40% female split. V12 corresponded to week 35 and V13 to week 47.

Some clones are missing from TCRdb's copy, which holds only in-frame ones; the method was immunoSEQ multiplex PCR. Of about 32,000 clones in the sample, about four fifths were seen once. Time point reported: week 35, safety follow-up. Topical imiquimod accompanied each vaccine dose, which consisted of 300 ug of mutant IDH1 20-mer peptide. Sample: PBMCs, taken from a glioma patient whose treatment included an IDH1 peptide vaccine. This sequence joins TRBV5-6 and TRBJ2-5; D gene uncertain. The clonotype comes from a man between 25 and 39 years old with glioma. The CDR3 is CASSSPITQETQYF. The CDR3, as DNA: TGTGCCAGCAGCTCCCCCATAACTCAAGAGACCCAGTACTTC. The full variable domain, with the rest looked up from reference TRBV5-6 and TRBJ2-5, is DAGVTQSPTHLIKTRGQQVTLRCSPKSGHDTVSWYQQALGQGPQFIFQYYEEEERQRGNFPDRFSGHQFPNYSSELNVNALLLGDSALYLCASSSPITQETQYFGPGTRLLVL.